The 11 T cell receptor beta chains in this list originate from one sample, sequenced in a study of cytomegalovirus exposure and HLA in healthy donors. The primer mix had 60 Vbeta and 13 Jbeta primers. The assay was immunoSEQ multiplex PCR, and TCRdb's table has in-frame clones only and misses some. The sample yields roughly 92,000 clones, approximately 80% seen once. Sequenced input: PBMCs. These receptors were obtained from a woman between 70 and 85 years old in good health and CMV-seropositive.

The chain combines TRBV29-1 with TRBJ2-7, with 9 bases lining up with TRBD1. Unmatched junction bases numbered 14, after V lost 4 bases and J lost 1 base. CDR1 and CDR2 from the germline V gene are SQVTM and ANQGSEA. The CDR3 extends over 17 amino acids. The CDR3 DNA reads TGCAGCGTTGGACCCGATTCTAGACAGGGGGGTTCCTACGAGCAGTACTTC. It yields the protein CSVGPDSRQGGSYEQYF.

To note about this clone: Other DNA sequences within the sample encode an identical CDR3. The V and J genes are TRBV9 and TRBJ2-2; TRBD1 matches 8 bases. This CDR3 is 15 amino acids long. V lost 4 bases, J lost 6 bases, and 8 bases stayed unmatched. Germline V lookup: CDR1 SGDLS, CDR2 YYNGEE. CDR3 DNA: TGTGCCAGCAGCCCCAATGGACAGGGAGCCGGGGAGCTGTTTTTT. The encoded protein is CASSPNGQGAGELFF.

This rearrangement joins TRBV30 to TRBJ1-5; D is perhaps TRBD1 (6 bases). Deletions cut 0 bases from V and 5 bases from J, with 8 bases between. The CDR3 spans 13 residues. Germline V gene lookup returns CDR1 GTSNPN and CDR2 SVGIG (reference sequence). The CDR3 nucleotides are TGTGCCTGGAGTGTTAACAGGGATCAGCCCCAGCATTTT. It translates to CAWSVNRDQPQHF.

The chain uses TRBV30 and TRBJ1-1; 8 positions agree with TRBD1. The germline V gene encodes CDR1 GTSNPN and CDR2 SVGIG (reference sequence). The CDR3 is 14 residues long. Germline trimming cut 8 bases from V and 3 bases from J; bases unmatched to any gene: 11. CDR3 nucleotides: TGTGCCGAACGACAGGGGAAAGGGTACACTGAAGCTTTCTTT. Protein product: CAERQGKGYTEAFF.

The J gene is TRBJ1-5, the V gene TRBV15, with TRBD1 matching over 7 bases. The CDR3 sequence is 15 residues long. Per germline, CDR1 LNHNV and CDR2 YYDKDF (reference sequence). J was trimmed by 2 bases and V by 0 bases; bases with no gene match: 1. CDR3 bases: TGTGCCACCAGCAGAGATGACAGGGGCAATCAGCCCCAGCATTTT. The encoded protein is CATSRDDRGNQPQHF.

The rearrangement uses TRBV5-6 and TRBJ2-5, with D tentatively TRBD2 (6 bases). The CDR3 extends over 15 amino acids. CDR1 and CDR2 (germline): SGHDT, YYEEEE. V shed 0 bases and J shed 5 bases, with 14 bases lying between them. The CDR3 DNA sequence: TGTGCCAGCAGCTTGGCTCCAACACGGGAGGAGACCCAGTACTTC. Translation: CASSLAPTREETQYF.

The chain uses TRBV18 and TRBJ2-3, with 8 bases identical to TRBD1. The CDR3 totals 15 residues. The V segment lost 4 bases and the J segment 4 bases; nucleotides outside the gene matches: 7. CDR1 and CDR2 (germline): KGHSH, LQKENI. The CDR3 DNA reads TGTGCCAGCTCACAGAGACAGGGGTCTCCAGATACGCAGTATTTT. Translation gives CASSQRQGSPDTQYF.

The chain links TRBV5-4 to TRBJ2-3; the D gene is possibly TRBD2 (6 bases). V was clipped by 4 bases and J by 3 bases, with 12 bases between them. The CDR3 is 14 amino acids. The germline V gene has CDR1 SGHNT and CDR2 YYREEE (reference sequence). CDR3 sequence reads: CASSTTSWTDTQYF. The CDR3 bases are TGTGCCAGCAGCACGACTAGTTGGACAGATACGCAGTATTTT.

This clone has just a few counts. The chain uses TRBV11-3 and TRBJ2-1, with D perhaps matching TRBD1 (5 bases). The CDR3 consists of 16 residues. The germline V and J ends were trimmed by 5 bases and 0 bases, with 14 bases remaining between them. Looked up from germline, CDR1 is SGHNT and CDR2 is YENEEA. The CDR3, as DNA: TGTGCCAGCAGCCCCTACAGGTCTGCCTCCTACAATGAGCAGTTCTTC. Residues: CASSPYRSASYNEQFF.

V and J are TRBV7-9 and TRBJ2-5, with 9 bases matching TRBD2. The CDR3 runs 16 residues. V shed 3 bases, J shed 2 bases, and the junction held 7 bases outside the gene matches. CDR1 and CDR2 from the germline V gene are SEHNR and FQNEAQ (reference sequence). The CDR3 region is CASSFRLADKQETQYF. As DNA, the CDR3 is TGTGCCAGCAGCTTCCGACTAGCGGATAAACAAGAGACCCAGTACTTC.

This clone came up a few times. The chain is built from TRBV7-2 and TRBJ1-2, with unresolved D. The germline CDR1 and CDR2 sequences are SGHTA and FQGNSA. The CDR3 is 17 amino acids. The V gene lost 0 bases and the J gene lost 2 bases, with 16 bases spanning the gap. CDR3 in DNA: TGTGCCAGCAGCTTAGCACCAGGTGGGGAGGGAAACTATGGCTACACCTTC. It codes for CASSLAPGGEGNYGYTF.